This passage covers 28 T cell receptor beta chains from one sample sequenced in a study of blood T cell repertoires in COVID-19. The table came from immunoSEQ multiplex PCR; TCRdb's copy has only in-frame clones and leaves some out. This repertoire shows under 250,000 clones, 88% found once; its top ten account for 15% to 20%. Sample: peripheral blood. The source of these receptors is a middle-aged man with COVID-19, enrolled during active disease.

J is TRBJ2-7 and V is TRBV2, with D perhaps TRBD1 (6 bases). The germline gives CDR1 SNHLY, CDR2 FYNNEI. CDR3 length equals 14 residues. Trimming removed 6 bases at V and 1 base at J, with 13 bases between. The CDR3 nucleotides read TGTGCCAGCAGACTACAGGGCCAGTCCTACGAGCAGTACTTC. It specifies CASRLQGQSYEQYF.

J is TRBJ1-1 and V is TRBV5-3, with a possible D match to TRBD1 (5 bases). TRBV5-3 belongs to the ORF category, with a function that is uncertain. The CDR3 totals 14 residues. V dropped 0 bases and J dropped 2 bases, with 8 bases sitting between them. The CDR3 DNA reads TGTGCCAGAAGCTTGGGGACAAATAACACTGAAGCTTTCTTT. It translates to CARSLGTNNTEAFF.

The CDR3 bases are TGCAGTGCTAAGGGGATCCATGAGCAGTTCTTC. Translated: CSAKGIHEQFF. The J gene is TRBJ2-1, the V gene TRBV20-1; tentatively, D is TRBD1 (5 bases). V lost 4 bases and J lost 8, with 9 bases in between. Looked up from germline, CDR1 is DFQATT and CDR2 is SNEGSKA (reference sequence). The CDR3 extends over 11 amino acids.

V gene TRBV6-6 combines with J gene TRBJ1-1; D gene ambiguous. The CDR3 consists of 11 residues. Trimming took 2 bases from V and 8 from J, leaving 6 bases between them. Germline CDR1 and CDR2: MNHNY and SVGAGI (reference sequence). Here the CDR3 reads CASSYSPEAFF. The CDR3 DNA reads TGTGCCAGCAGTTACAGCCCGGAAGCTTTCTTT.

The V and J genes are TRBV6-5 and TRBJ2-5; perhaps TRBD2 as D (7 bases). The CDR3 loop spans 13 amino acids. Trimming left V 6 bases short and J 5 bases short, with 13 bases between. Germline V gives CDR1 MNHEY, CDR2 SVGAGI. The CDR3 loop reads CASRGGGGETQYF. CDR3 DNA: TGTGCCAGCAGAGGGGGGGGAGGGGAGACCCAGTACTTC.

This chain joins TRBV9 and TRBJ2-3, with 10 positions matching TRBD2. Looked up from germline, CDR1 is SGDLS and CDR2 is YYNGEE. Trimming at V came to 5 bases and at J to 4 bases, leaving 7 bases not matched to a gene. The length of the CDR3 is 15 residues. The CDR3 is CASSLAGGQADTQYF. The CDR3 DNA is TGTGCCAGCAGTTTAGCGGGGGGCCAGGCAGATACGCAGTATTTT.

The rearrangement uses TRBV18 and TRBJ2-1, with TRBD2 matching over 7 bases. There are 16 residues in the CDR3. CDR1 and CDR2 (germline): KGHSH, LQKENI. The ends lost 0 bases at V and 4 bases at J; junction bases unmatched: 6. Here the CDR3 DNA reads TGTGCCAGCTCACCACCTTCGACTAGCACGTACAATGAGCAGTTCTTC. Its translation: CASSPPSTSTYNEQFF. The whole variable domain, filled in from reference TRBV18 and TRBJ2-1, reads NAGVMQNPRHLVRRRGQEARLRCSPMKGHSHVYWYRQLPEEGLKFMVYLQKENIIDESGMPKERFSAEFPKEGPSILRIQQVVRGDSAAYFCASSPPSTSTYNEQFFGPGTRLTVL.

CDR3 DNA: TGTGCCAGTAGTGAACGGACTAGCGGCACAGATACGCAGTATTTT. Protein product: CASSERTSGTDTQYF. The chain links TRBV19 to TRBJ2-3, with 9 bases fitting TRBD2. The CDR3 totals 15 residues. Losses at the gene ends were 5 bases for V and 1 base for J; bases not matched to a gene: 4. Germline V gene sequence: CDR1 LNHDA, CDR2 SQIVND (reference sequence).

This chain connects TRBV20-1 to TRBJ2-1, with 8 bases identical to TRBD2. CDR1 is DFQATT and CDR2 is SNEGSKA in the germline V gene (reference sequence). V gave up 3 bases and J gave up 6 bases; unmatched junction bases: 10. The CDR3 has 15 residues. The CDR3 DNA reads as TGCAGTGCTAGTTCTACGGGAGGGGTTGGCAATGAGCAGTTCTTC. Its translation is CSASSTGGVGNEQFF.

V gene TRBV28 combines with J gene TRBJ2-7; no firm D call. V was trimmed by 5 bases and J by 1 base, leaving 15 bases between them. This CDR3 is 15 amino acids long. The germline gives CDR1 MDHEN, CDR2 SYDVKM. The CDR3, as DNA: TGTGCCAGCAGTACCTCCACAGATCCATCCTACGAGCAGTACTTC. Encoded protein: CASSTSTDPSYEQYF. Together with reference TRBV28 and TRBJ2-7, the CDR3 gives the full variable domain: DVKVTQSSRYLVKRTGEKVFLECVQDMDHENMFWYRQDPGLGLRLIYFSYDVKMKEKGDIPEGYSVSREKKERFSLILESASTNQTSMYLCASSTSTDPSYEQYFGPGTRLTVT.

The count of this clone is one. The V gene is TRBV4-2, the J gene TRBJ1-3, with D tentatively TRBD1 (5 bases). Trimming took off 4 bases at V and 3 bases at J, with 13 bases between the two ends. The CDR3 extends over 15 amino acids. Germline CDR1 and CDR2: LGHNA and YNFKEQ. CDR3 nucleotides: TGTGCCAGCAGCCGTACCAGGGAAGGTGGAAACACCATATATTTT. Protein product: CASSRTREGGNTIYF.

This clone was found a few times. DNA of the CDR3: TGTGCCAGTAGTACCCCGTGGGAGATAGCCAAAAACATTCAGTACTTC. Amino acids: CASSTPWEIAKNIQYF. The V gene is TRBV19, the J gene TRBJ2-4; a possible D gene is TRBD2 (5 bases). The germline CDR1 and CDR2 sequences are LNHDA and SQIVND (reference sequence). Trimming left V 4 bases short and J 0 bases short, with 13 bases between. The CDR3 sequence is 16 residues long.

V and J are TRBV4-2 and TRBJ2-7, with TRBD1 identical over 10 bases. The CDR3 contains 15 residues. CDR1 and CDR2 (germline): LGHNA, YNFKEQ. V lost 5 bases, J lost 4 bases, and 8 bases stayed unmatched. CDR3 region: CASSDRDRGRYEQYF. The DNA of the CDR3 is TGTGCCAGCAGCGACCGGGACAGGGGTCGATACGAGCAGTACTTC.

This sequence joins TRBV9 and TRBJ2-2, with TRBD2 as a possible D gene (6 bases). The CDR3 has 14 residues. CDR1 is SGDLS, CDR2 YYNGEE, per germline. V gave up 0 bases and J gave up 3 bases, with 6 bases separating them. CDR3 bases: TGTGCCAGCAGCGTAGTAGCGGACACCGGGGAGCTGTTTTTT. It codes for CASSVVADTGELFF.

This clone was counted a few times. This CDR3 is CASSGGGNMNTEAFF. Written as DNA, the CDR3 is TGTGCCAGCAGTGGCGGGGGCAACATGAACACTGAAGCTTTCTTT. The V call is TRBV7-9, the J call TRBJ1-1; D might be TRBD1 (6 bases). Germline V lookup: CDR1 SEHNR, CDR2 FQNEAQ (reference sequence). Trimming cost V 6 bases and J 0 bases, with 14 bases left between them. The CDR3 has 15 residues.

The genes are TRBV5-1 and TRBJ1-6, with no clear D. The CDR3 covers 12 residues. Germline V lookup: CDR1 SGHRS, CDR2 YFSETQ. Trimming stripped 2 bases from V and 5 bases from J, with 2 bases between. CDR3 sequence: CASSFDNSPLHF. CDR3 DNA: TGCGCCAGCAGCTTCGATAATTCACCCCTCCACTTT.

This chain uses TRBV6-1 with TRBJ2-5; D not certain. The germline V and J ends were trimmed by 3 bases and 3 bases, with 8 bases remaining between them. The CDR3 is 13 residues long. Germline-derived CDR1 and CDR2 are MNHNS and SASEGT. The CDR3: CASSDLEKETQYF. Written as DNA, the CDR3 is TGTGCCAGCAGTGATTTAGAGAAAGAGACCCAGTACTTC.

This chain uses TRBV2 with TRBJ1-4; D is uncertain. CDR3 length equals 13 residues. Germline lookup yields CDR1 SNHLY and CDR2 FYNNEI. Trimming removed 6 bases from V and 4 bases from J, with 9 bases in between. The CDR3 loop reads CASSSADNEKLFF. CDR3 in DNA: TGTGCCAGCAGCTCAGCGGATAATGAAAAACTGTTTTTT.

The chain couples TRBV5-6 to TRBJ2-1; tentative D call: TRBD1 (5 bases). The CDR3 extends over 15 amino acids. CDR1 is SGHDT and CDR2 is YYEEEE in the germline V gene. V was cut by 4 bases and J by 4 bases, with 15 bases left in between. In nucleotides, the CDR3 is TGTGCCAGCAGCCCATCGCAGACAGTATACAATGAGCAGTTCTTC. Protein product: CASSPSQTVYNEQFF.

This clone turned up a few times. The rearrangement joins TRBV19 to TRBJ1-4; 9 positions agree with TRBD1. Germline V gene sequence: CDR1 LNHDA, CDR2 SQIVND (reference sequence). The junction had 7 bases not matched to a gene; V was cut back by 6 bases and J by 8 bases. The CDR3 contains 14 residues. CDR3 nucleotide sequence: TGTGCCAGTAGCACTGGACAGGGGTGGGAAAAACTGTTTTTT. Its translation: CASSTGQGWEKLFF.

CDR3 loop: CATTGQGNEKLFF. CDR3 nucleotide sequence: TGTGCCACCACGGGGCAGGGTAATGAAAAACTGTTTTTT. This rearrangement joins TRBV7-9 to TRBJ1-4; TRBD1 might be the D (5 bases). The CDR3 length is 13 residues. V was cut by 10 bases and J by 4 bases, with 13 bases left in between. Germline lookup yields CDR1 SEHNR and CDR2 FQNEAQ (reference sequence).

The rearrangement links TRBV28 to TRBJ2-6, with a tentative D call TRBD1 (5 bases). Trimming pared 3 bases from V and 2 bases from J, leaving 8 bases between. The CDR3 has 15 amino acids. The germline gives CDR1 MDHEN, CDR2 SYDVKM. In nucleotides, the CDR3 is TGTGCCAGCAGTTTGGACACTGCTGGGGCCAACGTCCTGACTTTC. This codes for CASSLDTAGANVLTF.

In this sample, this clone turned up once. The rearrangement uses TRBV30 and TRBJ1-1, with D possibly being TRBD1 (6 bases). V shed 0 bases and J shed 9 bases, with 17 bases lying between them. Germline CDR1 GTSNPN, CDR2 SVGIG (reference sequence). This CDR3 spans 14 amino acids. The CDR3 loop reads CAWSVRRGVGKAFF. The CDR3 nucleotides are TGTGCCTGGAGTGTACGCAGGGGAGTGGGGAAAGCTTTCTTT.

The chain carries TRBV15 and TRBJ2-2, with D perhaps TRBD2 (7 bases). V was pared by 1 base and J by 4 bases, with 13 bases between. The CDR3 is 16 amino acids. Per the germline V gene, CDR1 is LNHNV and CDR2 is YYDKDF (reference sequence). Here the CDR3 reads CATSRGWGGVTGELFF. In nucleotides, the CDR3 is TGTGCCACCAGCAGAGGATGGGGGGGCGTCACCGGGGAGCTGTTTTTT.

The rearrangement links TRBV7-9 to TRBJ2-2; 10 bases map to TRBD2. This CDR3 is built from 18 residues. CDR1 is SEHNR and CDR2 is FQNEAQ in the germline V gene (reference sequence). J gave up 4 bases and V 1 base, and 9 bases lay outside the gene matches. The CDR3 DNA reads as TGTGCCAGCAGCTTAGTACTAACTAGCGGGATAGTCACCGGGGAGCTGTTTTTT. Translation gives CASSLVLTSGIVTGELFF. The full variable domain, completed using reference TRBV7-9 and TRBJ2-2, is DTGVSQNPRHKITKRGQNVTFRCDPISEHNRLYWYRQTLGQGPEFLTYFQNEAQLEKSRLLSDRFSAERPKGSFSTLEIQRTEQGDSAMYLCASSLVLTSGIVTGELFFGEGSRLTVL.

The V call is TRBV3-1 (or the pseudogene TRBV3-2), the J call TRBJ2-7, with 8 bases that match TRBD1. Germline V gene lookup returns CDR1 LGHDT and CDR2 YNNKEL (reference sequence). V gave up 1 base and J gave up 3 bases; unmatched junction bases: 2. The CDR3 covers 14 residues. Here the CDR3 reads CASSQATGGYEQYF. Written as DNA, the CDR3 is TGTGCCAGCAGCCAAGCTACAGGGGGCTACGAGCAGTACTTC.

The V and J genes are TRBV3-1 (or the pseudogene TRBV3-2) and TRBJ1-2; possible D gene TRBD1, 6 bases. CDR3 size: 12 residues. Germline CDR1 reads LGHDT; CDR2 reads YNNKEL (reference sequence). V lost 8 bases to trimming and J lost 8 bases, with 15 bases between them. This chain's CDR3 is CASFATGRGYTF. The CDR3 coding sequence is TGTGCCAGCTTCGCTACAGGGCGCGGCTACACCTTC.

This clone was detected only a few times. The chain combines TRBV27 with TRBJ1-4; D perhaps matches TRBD1 (6 bases). Germline values: CDR1 MNHEY, CDR2 SMNVEV (reference sequence). The CDR3 sequence is 17 residues long. V was shortened by 2 bases and J by 8 bases, with 21 bases between the two germline ends. In DNA, the CDR3 is TGTGCCAGCAGTTTAAATGGAAGAGGGGGGGCGCGGGAAAAACTGTTTTTT. Translating it yields CASSLNGRGGAREKLFF.